A single sample gave rise to the 21 T cell receptor beta chains below, sequenced in a study of blood T cell repertoires in COVID-19. Sequencing was performed with immunoSEQ multiplex PCR; in TCRdb, only in-frame clones are kept and a portion is missing. This sample has 200,000 to 250,000 clones; more than 75% occur once, and the top ten carry more than 6.5%. Sample: peripheral blood. These receptor sequences come from an older woman with active or convalescent COVID-19.

The V call is TRBV6-2 or TRBV6-3, the J call TRBJ2-2; D ambiguous. The CDR3 is made up of 15 amino acids. The V gene's germline CDR1 is MNHEY and CDR2 SVGEGT. V lost 4 bases and J 3 bases, leaving 12 bases between the germline ends. The CDR3 DNA reads TGTGCCAGCAGTTTGCGCGTTGAGTACACCGGGGAGCTGTTTTTT. It specifies CASSLRVEYTGELFF.

V is TRBV19 and J is TRBJ1-2; 8 bases map to TRBD1. The CDR3 sequence is 16 residues long. Germline CDR1 and CDR2: LNHDA and SQIVND (reference sequence). J lost 8 bases, V lost 5 bases, and 16 bases had no gene match. CDR3 protein: CASSSGSGRGRWGYTF. CDR3 in DNA: TGTGCCAGTAGTTCGGGATCCGGCAGGGGGCGATGGGGCTACACCTTC.

J is TRBJ1-4 and V is TRBV5-1; D gene unclear. The germline gives CDR1 SGHRS, CDR2 YFSETQ. Deletions cut 5 bases from V and 0 bases from J, with 8 bases between. The CDR3 is 14 amino acids. CDR3: CASRSTATNEKLFF. The CDR3 coding sequence is TGCGCCAGCAGGAGTACGGCAACTAATGAAAAACTGTTTTTT.

J is TRBJ2-5 and V is TRBV7-2; 9 bases agree with TRBD1. The CDR3 has 16 residues. In germline, CDR1 is SGHTA, CDR2 FQGNSA. The J segment lost 1 base and the V segment lost 5 bases, leaving 8 bases of the junction unmatched. CDR3 DNA sequence: TGTGCCAGCAGCCCGAGGGGGACAGGGATCCAAGAGACCCAGTACTTC. This encodes CASSPRGTGIQETQYF.

This clone has only a few counts. The chain couples TRBV7-9 to TRBJ1-4; TRBD1 agrees at 8 bases. V shed 5 bases, J shed 7 bases, and the junction held 3 bases outside the gene matches. Germline V gene data show CDR1 as SEHNR and CDR2 as FQNEAQ (reference sequence). The CDR3 extends over 13 amino acids. This CDR3 reads CASSRTGTEKLFF. The CDR3 DNA follows: TGTGCCAGCAGCCGGACAGGGACTGAAAAACTGTTTTTT.

V is TRBV3-1 (or the pseudogene TRBV3-2) and J is TRBJ2-2, with D possibly TRBD1 on 5 matching bases. The germline V gene has CDR1 LGHDT and CDR2 YNNKEL (reference sequence). The CDR3 is 13 residues long. The V and J ends lost 6 bases and 7 bases respectively, with 12 bases between them. CDR3 loop: CASSRTSNGELFF. In nucleotides, the CDR3 is TGTGCCAGCAGTCGGACATCCAACGGGGAGCTGTTTTTT.

The chain combines TRBV11-3 with TRBJ1-6, with TRBD1 as a possible D gene (5 bases). Trimming shortened V by 4 bases and J by 8 bases, and 6 bases separated the two germline ends. This CDR3 region has 12 residues. Germline V gene data show CDR1 as SGHNT and CDR2 as YENEEA. Written as DNA, the CDR3 is TGTGCCAGCAGCTCCAGGGATTCACCCCTCCACTTT. Amino acids: CASSSRDSPLHF.

V and J are TRBV10-2 and TRBJ2-1; D is undetermined. The CDR3 consists of 11 residues. Trimming pared 2 bases from V and 8 bases from J, leaving 4 bases between. In germline, CDR1 is WSHSY, CDR2 SAAADI. CDR3 sequence: CASSEGYEQFF. The CDR3 nucleotides read TGCGCCAGCAGTGAGGGCTATGAGCAGTTCTTC.

The chain couples TRBV15 to TRBJ2-1; a possible D gene is TRBD1 (6 bases). Per germline, CDR1 LNHNV and CDR2 YYDKDF (reference sequence). This CDR3 has 16 amino acids. Trimming stripped 1 base from V and 0 bases from J, with 10 bases between. The CDR3 DNA follows: TGTGCCACCAGCAGAGTTGGGGGCCTCTCCTACAATGAGCAGTTCTTC. Protein: CATSRVGGLSYNEQFF.

The chain joins TRBV11-2 to TRBJ1-6; D ambiguous. From germline, CDR1 is SGHAT and CDR2 FQNNGV. There are 15 residues in the CDR3. V was pared by 0 bases and J by 7 bases, with 10 bases between. The DNA for the CDR3 is TGTGCCAGCAGCTTAGAGGGAGACTCAAATTCACCCCTCCACTTT. Amino acids: CASSLEGDSNSPLHF.

This sequence joins TRBV24-1 and TRBJ2-5, with TRBD1 identical over 9 bases. V lost 1 base and J lost 5; bases outside the gene matches: 10. The CDR3 covers 17 residues. CDR1 is KGHDR, CDR2 SFDVKD, per germline. Here the CDR3 reads CATSDLPGTGKGETQYF. CDR3 in DNA: TGTGCCACCAGTGATTTACCTGGGACAGGGAAGGGGGAGACCCAGTACTTC.

J is TRBJ1-1 and V is TRBV11-2, with a tentative D call TRBD1 (5 bases). The V gene's germline CDR1 is SGHAT and CDR2 FQNNGV. The CDR3 consists of 15 residues. Deletions cut 5 bases from V and 6 bases from J, with 19 bases between. CDR3 in amino acids: CASSAPSGLVAEAFF. The CDR3 region has the DNA TGTGCCAGCAGCGCCCCCTCAGGGTTGGTCGCTGAAGCTTTCTTT.

This sequence joins TRBV18 and TRBJ1-2, with 7 bases lining up with TRBD1. The V gene's germline CDR1 is KGHSH and CDR2 LQKENI. The CDR3 contains 13 residues. V trimming: 4 bases; J trimming: 2 bases; junction bases outside the gene matches: 1. The CDR3 sequence is CASSQQGNYGYTF. The CDR3 DNA is TGTGCCAGCTCACAACAGGGGAACTATGGCTACACCTTC.

The chain has TRBV14 and TRBJ2-1; 8 positions agree with TRBD2. The V segment lost 1 base and the J segment 9 bases; nucleotides outside the gene matches: 5. Germline V gene data show CDR1 as SGHDN and CDR2 as FVKESK. The CDR3 covers 14 residues. CDR3 region: CASSQANGGVEQFF. In DNA, the CDR3 is TGTGCCAGCAGCCAAGCCAACGGGGGGGTTGAGCAGTTCTTC.

The CDR3, as DNA: TGTGCCAGCAGCCAAGGGAACCCGACTGGCAACTATGGCTACACCTTC. Protein sequence: CASSQGNPTGNYGYTF. The V and J genes are TRBV3-1 (or the pseudogene TRBV3-2) and TRBJ1-2; no clear D. Per the germline V gene, CDR1 is LGHDT and CDR2 is YNNKEL (reference sequence). The CDR3 is made up of 16 amino acids. V was pared by 1 base and J by 2 bases, with 14 bases between.

This clone has more than one count but fewer than ten. This chain joins TRBV5-1 and TRBJ1-6; D is ambiguous. Germline V gene data show CDR1 as SGHRS and CDR2 as YFSETQ. The CDR3 is made up of 13 amino acids. The V and J ends lost 0 bases and 9 bases respectively, with 7 bases between them. CDR3 in DNA: TGCGCCAGCAGCTTGGGTCTAAGTTCACCCCTCCACTTT. This sequence encodes CASSLGLSSPLHF.

This chain uses TRBV27 with TRBJ2-7; a weak D match, TRBD1 (8 bases). Trimming left V 6 bases short and J 4 bases short, with 13 bases between. Germline-derived CDR1 and CDR2 are MNHEY and SMNVEV (reference sequence). This CDR3 region has 13 residues. In DNA, the CDR3 is TGTGCCAGCAGCCTACAGGGGGGGTACGAGCAGTACTTC. Amino acid sequence: CASSLQGGYEQYF.

The V and J genes are TRBV15 and TRBJ1-1; weak D call: TRBD1 (5 bases). The CDR3 is 17 residues long. CDR1 and CDR2 (germline): LNHNV, YYDKDF (reference sequence). V dropped 2 bases and J dropped 5 bases, with 21 bases sitting between them. The CDR3: CATSRPLYRRAGTEAFF. DNA for the CDR3: TGTGCCACCAGCAGACCTCTTTACCGCAGGGCAGGGACTGAAGCTTTCTTT.

The chain uses TRBV12-3 or TRBV12-4 and TRBJ2-7; D gene ambiguous. The length of the CDR3 is 11 residues. Trimming removed 4 bases from V and 6 bases from J, with 7 bases in between. CDR3 bases: TGTGCCAGCAGTTCTAGTCTCGAGCAGTACTTC. Its protein product is CASSSSLEQYF.

The J gene is TRBJ2-2, the V gene TRBV5-6; no firm D call. Germline V gene data show CDR1 as SGHDT and CDR2 as YYEEEE. The V end lost 0 bases, the J end lost 1 base, and 4 bases lay between the germline ends. The CDR3 spans 14 residues. The chain's CDR3 is CASSLVLNTGELFF. The CDR3, as DNA: TGTGCCAGCAGCTTGGTTCTGAACACCGGGGAGCTGTTTTTT.

This chain connects TRBV12-3 or TRBV12-4 to TRBJ1-2; TRBD1 might be the D (6 bases). This CDR3 comprises 13 residues. Between the trimmed V and J ends, which lost 2 bases and 3 bases, there was a span of 7 bases. The CDR3 region is CASSLSGDYGYTF. CDR3 sequence (DNA): TGTGCCAGCAGTTTATCAGGGGACTATGGCTACACCTTC.